These 17 T cell receptor beta chains originate from one sample sequenced in a study of blood T cell repertoires in COVID-19. Using immunoSEQ multiplex PCR, the repertoire was profiled, and TCRdb retains in-frame clones only, with some absent. Of about 180,000 clones in the sample, 88% were seen once. Sequencing used PBMCs or T cells enriched from blood (not recorded which). Source of these receptors: a woman between 18 and 29 years old who had recovered from COVID-19.

V gene TRBV19 combines with J gene TRBJ2-1, with TRBD2 matching 12 bases. The CDR3 spans 15 residues. In germline, CDR1 is LNHDA, CDR2 SQIVND (reference sequence). V gave up 10 bases and J gave up 12 bases; unmatched junction bases: 16. The CDR3 is CATGLLAGGPRGQFF. The CDR3 DNA reads as TGTGCCACCGGCCTACTAGCGGGAGGACCTCGGGGGCAGTTCTTC.

The genes are TRBV12-5 and TRBJ2-5; D unresolved. Trimming took 1 base from V and 1 from J, leaving 4 bases between them. The length of the CDR3 is 13 residues. Germline V gene sequence: CDR1 LGHNT, CDR2 FRNRAP. CDR3 region: CASGLDSQETQYF. In DNA, the CDR3 is TGTGCTAGTGGTTTGGACAGCCAAGAGACCCAGTACTTC.

The chain recombines TRBV7-3 with TRBJ2-1, with TRBD2 matching 7 bases. The J segment lost 9 bases and the V segment lost 5 bases, leaving 7 bases of the junction unmatched. The CDR3 has 13 amino acids. Germline V gene lookup returns CDR1 SGHTA and CDR2 FQGTGA. The CDR3 sequence: CASSALTSSEQFF. The CDR3 nucleotides read TGTGCCAGCAGCGCCCTGACTAGCAGTGAGCAGTTCTTC. Filled out from reference TRBV7-3 and TRBJ2-1, the complete variable domain reads GAGVSQTPSNKVTEKGKYVELRCDPISGHTALYWYRQSLGQGPEFLIYFQGTGAADDSGLPNDRFFAVRPEGSVSTLKIQRTERGDSAVYLCASSALTSSEQFFGPGTRLTVL.

This chain uses TRBV27 with TRBJ2-1, with TRBD2 matching over 7 bases. CDR3 length: 15 amino acids. V was pared by 0 bases and J by 5 bases, with 4 bases of the junction left unmatched. Germline V gives CDR1 MNHEY, CDR2 SMNVEV (reference sequence). The CDR3, as DNA: TGTGCCAGCAGTTTATCGCTAGCGGTAAACAATGAGCAGTTCTTC. This translates into CASSLSLAVNNEQFF.

V is TRBV3-1 (or the pseudogene TRBV3-2) and J is TRBJ2-3, with 8 bases lining up with TRBD2. The CDR3 loop spans 15 amino acids. Germline V gene lookup returns CDR1 LGHDT and CDR2 YNNKEL (reference sequence). V shed 2 bases, J shed 4 bases, and the junction held 5 bases outside the gene matches. The CDR3 bases are TGTGCCAGCAGCCAAATTAGCGGGGCGGCAGATACGCAGTATTTT. Its protein product is CASSQISGAADTQYF.

CDR3 coding DNA: TGTGCCAGTAGTATAGGGCGGAAGGATGGCTACACCTTC. Protein sequence: CASSIGRKDGYTF. The chain couples TRBV19 to TRBJ1-2; the D is unclear. In germline, CDR1 is LNHDA, CDR2 SQIVND (reference sequence). The CDR3 consists of 13 residues. V was clipped by 1 base and J by 6 bases, with 9 bases between them.

The chain combines TRBV19 with TRBJ2-5; 11 positions match TRBD2. V was pared by 6 bases and J by 1 base, with 10 bases of the junction left unmatched. Germline CDR1 LNHDA, CDR2 SQIVND (reference sequence). There are 17 residues in the CDR3. This chain's CDR3 is CASSALRLAGSQETQYF. CDR3 sequence (DNA): TGTGCCAGTAGCGCGTTAAGACTAGCGGGGTCCCAAGAGACCCAGTACTTC.

This chain connects TRBV5-6 to TRBJ2-3; D uncertain. The CDR3 consists of 15 residues. Germline loops: CDR1 SGHDT, CDR2 YYEEEE. V was pared by 0 bases and J by 0 bases, with 8 bases between. The CDR3 sequence: CASSLGATSTDTQYF. The CDR3 nucleotides are TGTGCCAGCAGCTTGGGGGCAACTAGCACAGATACGCAGTATTTT.

This chain links TRBV3-1 (or the pseudogene TRBV3-2) with TRBJ1-4; 10 nucleotides line up with TRBD1. The V gene end was trimmed by 4 bases and the J gene end by 8 bases; junction bases not matched to a gene: 19. There are 19 residues in the CDR3. Germline V lookup: CDR1 LGHDT, CDR2 YNNKEL (reference sequence). CDR3 loop: CASSRTNRDRGRSREKLFF. The DNA for the CDR3 is TGTGCCAGCAGCCGAACGAACCGGGACAGGGGAAGGTCCAGGGAAAAACTGTTTTTT.

The V call is TRBV6-5, the J call TRBJ2-1, with D possibly being TRBD2 (6 bases). The germline CDR1 and CDR2 sequences are MNHEY and SVGAGI. Trimming removed 4 bases at V and 3 bases at J, with 16 bases between. The CDR3 is made up of 16 amino acids. CDR3 amino acids: CASSFDRDLFYNEQFF. CDR3 DNA: TGTGCCAGCAGTTTTGACCGGGACTTATTCTACAATGAGCAGTTCTTC.

This sequence joins TRBV6-5 and TRBJ1-4; 7 bases are a match to TRBD1. The germline gives CDR1 MNHEY, CDR2 SVGAGI. Trimming removed 0 bases from V and 7 bases from J; junction bases left unmatched: 5. The CDR3 sequence is 15 residues long. The CDR3 nucleotides are TGTGCCAGCAGTTACTCAGGCAGGGGGAGTGAAAAACTGTTTTTT. Its translation: CASSYSGRGSEKLFF.

V gene TRBV6-5 combines with J gene TRBJ2-7; 12 bases line up with TRBD1. With V trimmed by 3 bases and J by 4 bases, 7 bases remained unmatched. The V gene's germline CDR1 is MNHEY and CDR2 SVGAGI. The CDR3 has 16 amino acids. This CDR3 reads CASSYKSGQGAYEQYF. DNA for the CDR3: TGTGCCAGCAGTTATAAATCGGGACAGGGGGCGTACGAGCAGTACTTC.

The gene calls are TRBV15 and TRBJ1-1; TRBD1 might be the D (5 bases). This CDR3 is 14 amino acids long. Per germline, CDR1 LNHNV and CDR2 YYDKDF (reference sequence). V was clipped by 5 bases and J by 0 bases, with 10 bases between them. This CDR3 is CATSSGLVNTEAFF. The DNA for the CDR3 is TGTGCCACCAGCTCAGGGTTGGTGAACACTGAAGCTTTCTTT. Looking up the rest from reference TRBV15 and TRBJ1-1 gives the full variable domain: DAMVIQNPRYQVTQFGKPVTLSCSQTLNHNVMYWYQQKSSQAPKLLFHYYDKDFNNEADTPDNFQSRRPNTSFCFLDIRSPGLGDTAMYLCATSSGLVNTEAFFGQGTRLTVV.

The chain has TRBV6-2 or TRBV6-3 and TRBJ1-1; no clear D gene. Deletions cut 4 bases from V and 4 bases from J, with 13 bases between. CDR1 MNHEY and CDR2 SVGEGT come from the germline V gene. The CDR3 extends over 14 amino acids. DNA of the CDR3: TGTGCCAGCAGTTCTTCTCGAGGAGGCACTGAAGCTTTCTTT. Translated, it gives CASSSSRGGTEAFF.

This chain links TRBV15 with TRBJ1-6; D unclear. This CDR3 has 14 residues. The germline CDR1 and CDR2 sequences are LNHNV and YYDKDF (reference sequence). V shed 0 bases and J shed 7 bases, with 7 bases lying between them. The CDR3 region has the DNA TGTGCCACCAGCAGAGAAGCAGCGAATTCACCCCTCCACTTT. The encoded protein is CATSREAANSPLHF. Complete variable domain (other parts from reference TRBV15 and TRBJ1-6): DAMVIQNPRYQVTQFGKPVTLSCSQTLNHNVMYWYQQKSSQAPKLLFHYYDKDFNNEADTPDNFQSRRPNTSFCFLDIRSPGLGDTAMYLCATSREAANSPLHFGNGTRLTVT.

This chain links TRBV2 with TRBJ2-1; TRBD1 matches at 9 bases. With V trimmed by 0 bases and J by 7 bases, 7 bases remained unmatched. In germline, CDR1 is SNHLY, CDR2 FYNNEI. This CDR3 region has 16 residues. The DNA for the CDR3 is TGTGCCAGCAGTGAAGCGGGGGGGACAGGGAGGAATGAGCAGTTCTTC. Protein: CASSEAGGTGRNEQFF.

The CDR3 protein is CASSQERTSTGHYGYTF. CDR3 sequence (DNA): TGCGCCAGCAGCCAAGAACGAACGTCGACAGGGCATTATGGCTACACCTTC. V usage is TRBV4-3 and J usage is TRBJ1-2, with TRBD1 matching 7 bases. In germline, CDR1 is LGHNA, CDR2 YSLEER. J lost 5 bases, V lost 0 bases, and 12 bases had no gene match. The CDR3 spans 17 residues.